The entry that follows covers one T cell receptor (beta chain) sequence. No antigen is known for it. V shed 5 bases, J shed 5 bases, and the junction held 9 bases outside the gene matches. The CDR3 loop spans 14 amino acids. Germline V gene sequence: CDR1 LNHDA, CDR2 SQIVND (reference sequence). This entry belongs to a study of early T cells in non-severe SARS-CoV-2 infection. TCRdb re-called the 5' RACE reads with MiXCR, one entry per CDR3 protein. The sample carries about 64,000 distinct CDR3 sequences, about an eighth recorded once. Study results and limitations: Matching results from VDJdb favored anti-spike CD8 responses, leaving private and CD4 specificities undetected.

The sequence was collected from an adult who was a healthcare worker with PCR-confirmed SARS-CoV-2 infection or an uninfected control (not recorded which). The gene calls are TRBV19 and TRBJ2-7; 7 bases match TRBD1. The specimen sequenced was whole blood. CDR3 sequence reads: CASSSWGQTDEQYF. The CDR3 DNA reads as TGTGCCAGTAGTTCATGGGGACAGACAGACGAGCAGTACTTC.